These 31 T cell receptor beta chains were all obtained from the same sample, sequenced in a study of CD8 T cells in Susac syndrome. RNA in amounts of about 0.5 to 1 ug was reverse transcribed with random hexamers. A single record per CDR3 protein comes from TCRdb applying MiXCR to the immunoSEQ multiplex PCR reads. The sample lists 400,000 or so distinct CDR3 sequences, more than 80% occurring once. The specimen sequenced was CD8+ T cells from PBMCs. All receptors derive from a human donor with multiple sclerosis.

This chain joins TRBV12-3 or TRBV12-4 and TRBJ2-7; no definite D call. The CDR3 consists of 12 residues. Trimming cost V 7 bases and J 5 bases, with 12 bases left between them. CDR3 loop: CASTPTMNEQYF. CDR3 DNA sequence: TGTGCCAGCACCCCCACTATGAACGAGCAGTACTTC.

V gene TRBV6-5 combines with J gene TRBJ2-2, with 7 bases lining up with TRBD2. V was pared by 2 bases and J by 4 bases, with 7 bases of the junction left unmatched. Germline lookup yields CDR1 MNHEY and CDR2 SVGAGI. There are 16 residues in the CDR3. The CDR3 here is CASSYEGWEGTGELFF. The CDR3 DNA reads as TGTGCCAGCAGTTACGAAGGGTGGGAGGGCACCGGGGAGCTGTTTTTT.

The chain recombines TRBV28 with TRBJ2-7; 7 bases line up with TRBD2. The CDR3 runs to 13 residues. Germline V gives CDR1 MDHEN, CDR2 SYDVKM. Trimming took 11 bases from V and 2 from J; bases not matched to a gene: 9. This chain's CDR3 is CAWGGSAPYEQYF. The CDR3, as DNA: TGTGCCTGGGGGGGGAGTGCCCCCTACGAGCAGTACTTC.

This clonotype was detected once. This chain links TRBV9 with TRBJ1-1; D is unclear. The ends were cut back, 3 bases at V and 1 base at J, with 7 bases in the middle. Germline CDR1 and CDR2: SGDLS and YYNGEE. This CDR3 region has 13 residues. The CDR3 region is CASSEKRNTEAFF. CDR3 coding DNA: TGTGCCAGCAGCGAGAAAAGGAACACTGAAGCTTTCTTT.

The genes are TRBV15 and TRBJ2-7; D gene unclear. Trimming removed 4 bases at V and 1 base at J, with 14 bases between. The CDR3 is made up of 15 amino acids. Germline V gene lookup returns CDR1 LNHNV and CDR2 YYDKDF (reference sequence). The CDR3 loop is CATSTPATLSYEQYF. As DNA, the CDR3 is TGTGCCACCAGCACCCCGGCGACACTGTCCTACGAGCAGTACTTC.

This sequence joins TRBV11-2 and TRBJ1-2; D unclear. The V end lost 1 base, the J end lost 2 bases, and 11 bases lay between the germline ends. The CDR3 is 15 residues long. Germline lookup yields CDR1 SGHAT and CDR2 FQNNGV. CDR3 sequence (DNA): TGTGCCAGCAGCTTAGGAGTTGGGGTGAACTATGGCTACACCTTC. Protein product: CASSLGVGVNYGYTF.

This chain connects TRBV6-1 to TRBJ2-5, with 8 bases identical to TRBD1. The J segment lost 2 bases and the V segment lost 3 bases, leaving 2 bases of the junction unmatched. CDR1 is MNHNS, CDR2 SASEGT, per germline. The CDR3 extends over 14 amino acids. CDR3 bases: TGTGCCAGCAGTGATTGGACAGGGCAAGAGACCCAGTACTTC. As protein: CASSDWTGQETQYF.

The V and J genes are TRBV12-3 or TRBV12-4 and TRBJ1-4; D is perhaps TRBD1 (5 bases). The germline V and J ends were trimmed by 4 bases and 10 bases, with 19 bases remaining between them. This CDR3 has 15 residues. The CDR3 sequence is CASSWETAAGGKLFF. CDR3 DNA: TGTGCCAGCAGTTGGGAGACAGCCGCTGGGGGAAAACTGTTTTTT.

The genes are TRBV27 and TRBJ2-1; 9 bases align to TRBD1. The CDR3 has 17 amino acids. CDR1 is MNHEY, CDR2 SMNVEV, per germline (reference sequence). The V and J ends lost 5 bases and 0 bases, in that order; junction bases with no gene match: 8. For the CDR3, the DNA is TGTGCCAGCAGTCCAATAGGACAGGGGAGCTCCTACAATGAGCAGTTCTTC. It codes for CASSPIGQGSSYNEQFF.

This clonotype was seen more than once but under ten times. CDR3 residues: CASSQTRTTGELFF. The CDR3 coding sequence is TGCGCCAGCAGTCAAACGAGGACGACCGGGGAGCTGTTTTTT. The chain is built from TRBV4-1 and TRBJ2-2; D gene ambiguous. Trimming took off 6 bases at V and 5 bases at J, with 13 bases between the two ends. This CDR3 is 14 amino acids long. Germline values: CDR1 MGHRA, CDR2 YSYEKL.

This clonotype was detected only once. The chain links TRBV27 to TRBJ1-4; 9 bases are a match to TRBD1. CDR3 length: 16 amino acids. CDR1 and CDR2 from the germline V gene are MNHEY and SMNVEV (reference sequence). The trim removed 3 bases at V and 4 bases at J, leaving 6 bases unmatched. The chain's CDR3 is CASSFLPGQGNEKLFF. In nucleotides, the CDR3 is TGTGCCAGCAGTTTTTTGCCGGGACAGGGTAATGAAAAACTGTTTTTT.

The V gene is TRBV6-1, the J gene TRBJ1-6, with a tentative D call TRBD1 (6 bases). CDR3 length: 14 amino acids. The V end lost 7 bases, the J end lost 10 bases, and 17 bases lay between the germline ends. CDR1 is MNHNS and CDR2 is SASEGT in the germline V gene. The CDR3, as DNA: TGTGCCAGCACCAGGGACACCCAAAGGTCACCCCTCCACTTT. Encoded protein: CASTRDTQRSPLHF.

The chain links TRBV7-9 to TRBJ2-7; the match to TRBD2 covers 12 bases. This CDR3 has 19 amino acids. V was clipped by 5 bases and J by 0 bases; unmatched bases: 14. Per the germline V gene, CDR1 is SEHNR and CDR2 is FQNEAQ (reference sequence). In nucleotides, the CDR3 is TGTGCCAGCAGCCCCTCTCGGGGACTAGCGGGTTCAAGCTCCTACGAGCAGTACTTC. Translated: CASSPSRGLAGSSSYEQYF.

CDR3 sequence (DNA): TGTGCCAGCAGCGGTCGGCGGCGGGAGGGATTCGAGTACGAGCAGTACTTC. Translation gives CASSGRRREGFEYEQYF. The J gene is TRBJ2-7, the V gene TRBV6-1; 9 nucleotides align to TRBD2. CDR3 length: 17 amino acids. V trimming: 6 bases; J trimming: 4 bases; junction bases outside the gene matches: 16. Per germline, CDR1 MNHNS and CDR2 SASEGT.

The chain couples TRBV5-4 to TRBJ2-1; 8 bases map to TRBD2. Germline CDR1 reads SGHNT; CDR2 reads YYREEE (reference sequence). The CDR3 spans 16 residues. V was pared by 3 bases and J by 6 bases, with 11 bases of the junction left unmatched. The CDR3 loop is CASSWITGLDSNEQFF. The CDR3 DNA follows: TGTGCCAGCAGCTGGATTACGGGACTAGACTCCAATGAGCAGTTCTTC.

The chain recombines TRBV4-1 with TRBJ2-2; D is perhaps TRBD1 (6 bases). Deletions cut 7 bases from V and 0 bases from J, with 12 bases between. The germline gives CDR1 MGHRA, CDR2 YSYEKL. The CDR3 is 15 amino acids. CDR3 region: CASKWTVPNTGELFF. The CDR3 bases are TGCGCCAGCAAATGGACAGTTCCGAACACCGGGGAGCTGTTTTTT.

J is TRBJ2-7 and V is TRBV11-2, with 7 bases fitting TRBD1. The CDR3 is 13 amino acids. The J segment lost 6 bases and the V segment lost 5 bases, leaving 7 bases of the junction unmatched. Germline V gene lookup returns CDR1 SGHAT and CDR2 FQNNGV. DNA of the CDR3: TGTGCCAGCAGCCCAGGGACAGCCTTCGAGCAGTACTTC. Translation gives CASSPGTAFEQYF.

DNA of the CDR3: TGTGCCAGCAGTGGTCAGGGGACCACCGGGGAGCTGTTTTTT. It yields the protein CASSGQGTTGELFF. The chain links TRBV6-5 to TRBJ2-2; possible D gene TRBD1, 6 bases. The CDR3 is 14 residues long. Germline V gene sequence: CDR1 MNHEY, CDR2 SVGAGI. Trimming took off 5 bases at V and 4 bases at J, with 11 bases between the two ends.

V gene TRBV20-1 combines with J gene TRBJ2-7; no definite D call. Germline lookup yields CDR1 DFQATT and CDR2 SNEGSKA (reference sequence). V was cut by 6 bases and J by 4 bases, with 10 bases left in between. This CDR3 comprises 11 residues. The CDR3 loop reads CSAPDVYEQYF. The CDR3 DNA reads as TGCAGTGCCCCGGACGTGTACGAGCAGTACTTC.

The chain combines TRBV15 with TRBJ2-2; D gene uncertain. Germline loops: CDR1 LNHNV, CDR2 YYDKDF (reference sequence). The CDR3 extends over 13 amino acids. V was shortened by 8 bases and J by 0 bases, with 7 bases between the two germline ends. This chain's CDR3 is CATGFANTGELFF. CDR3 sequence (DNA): TGTGCCACCGGCTTCGCGAACACCGGGGAGCTGTTTTTT.

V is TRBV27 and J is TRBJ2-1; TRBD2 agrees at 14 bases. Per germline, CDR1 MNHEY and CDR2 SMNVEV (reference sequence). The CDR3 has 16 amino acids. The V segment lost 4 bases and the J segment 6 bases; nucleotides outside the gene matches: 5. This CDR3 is CASSSGLAGELNEQFF. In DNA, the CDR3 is TGTGCCAGCAGTTCGGGACTAGCGGGAGAACTCAATGAGCAGTTCTTC.

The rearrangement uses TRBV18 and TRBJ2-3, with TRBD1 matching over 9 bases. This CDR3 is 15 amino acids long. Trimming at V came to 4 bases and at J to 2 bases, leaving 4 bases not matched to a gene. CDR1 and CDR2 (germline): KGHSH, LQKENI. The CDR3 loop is CASSRGQGNTDTQYF. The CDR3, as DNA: TGTGCCAGCTCACGGGGACAGGGAAACACAGATACGCAGTATTTT.

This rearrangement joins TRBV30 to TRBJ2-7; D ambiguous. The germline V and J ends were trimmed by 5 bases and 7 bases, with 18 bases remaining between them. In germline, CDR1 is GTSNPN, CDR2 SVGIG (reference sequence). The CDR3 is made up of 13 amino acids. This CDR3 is CAWPNRTLNEQYF. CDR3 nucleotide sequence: TGTGCCTGGCCTAACCGAACCCTTAATGAGCAGTACTTC.

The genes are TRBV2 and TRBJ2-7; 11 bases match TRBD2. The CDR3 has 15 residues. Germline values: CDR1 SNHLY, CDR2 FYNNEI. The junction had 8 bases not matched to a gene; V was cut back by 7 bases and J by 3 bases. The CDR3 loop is CASKFSGTSGYEQYF. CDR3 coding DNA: TGTGCCAGCAAGTTCTCCGGGACTAGCGGCTACGAGCAGTACTTC. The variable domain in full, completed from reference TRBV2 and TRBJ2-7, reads EPEVTQTPSHQVTQMGQEVILRCVPISNHLYFYWYRQILGQKVEFLVSFYNNEISEKSEIFDDQFSVERPDGSNFTLKIRSTKLEDSAMYFCASKFSGTSGYEQYFGPGTRLTVT.

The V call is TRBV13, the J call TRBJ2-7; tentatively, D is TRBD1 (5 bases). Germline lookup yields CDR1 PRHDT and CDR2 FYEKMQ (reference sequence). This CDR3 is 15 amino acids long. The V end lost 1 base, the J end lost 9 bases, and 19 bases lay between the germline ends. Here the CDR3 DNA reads TGTGCCAGCAGCTTAGAAAGGGGATCATACACCGGGCAGTACTTC. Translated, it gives CASSLERGSYTGQYF.

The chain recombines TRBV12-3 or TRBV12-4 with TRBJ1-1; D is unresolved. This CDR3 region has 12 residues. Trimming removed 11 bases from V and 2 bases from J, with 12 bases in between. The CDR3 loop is CAGSDGNTEAFF. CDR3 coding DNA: TGTGCCGGTTCGGACGGAAACACTGAAGCTTTCTTT.

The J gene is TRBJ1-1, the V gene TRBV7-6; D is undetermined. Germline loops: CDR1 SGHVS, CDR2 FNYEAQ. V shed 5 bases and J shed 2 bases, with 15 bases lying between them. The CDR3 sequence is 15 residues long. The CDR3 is CASSLLSGENTEAFF. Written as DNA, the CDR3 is TGTGCCAGCAGCCTCCTCTCTGGGGAAAACACTGAAGCTTTCTTT. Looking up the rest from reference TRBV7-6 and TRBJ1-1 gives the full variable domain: GAGVSQSPRYKVTKRGQDVALRCDPISGHVSLYWYRQALGQGPEFLTYFNYEAQQDKSGLPNDRFSAERPEGSISTLTIQRTEQRDSAMYRCASSLLSGENTEAFFGQGTRLTVV.

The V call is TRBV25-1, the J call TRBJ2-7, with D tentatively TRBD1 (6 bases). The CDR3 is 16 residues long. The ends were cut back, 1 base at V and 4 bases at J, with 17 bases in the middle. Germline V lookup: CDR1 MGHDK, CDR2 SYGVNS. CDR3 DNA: TGTGCCAGCAGTGAATTCAGAGAACAGGGTTATTACGAGCAGTACTTC. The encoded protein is CASSEFREQGYYEQYF.

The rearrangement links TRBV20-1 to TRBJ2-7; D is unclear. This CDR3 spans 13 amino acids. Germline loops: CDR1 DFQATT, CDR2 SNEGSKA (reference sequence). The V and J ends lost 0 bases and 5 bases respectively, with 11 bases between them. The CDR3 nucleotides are TGCAGTGCTAGAGAAGATGGGGTTCACGAGCAGTACTTC. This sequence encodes CSAREDGVHEQYF.

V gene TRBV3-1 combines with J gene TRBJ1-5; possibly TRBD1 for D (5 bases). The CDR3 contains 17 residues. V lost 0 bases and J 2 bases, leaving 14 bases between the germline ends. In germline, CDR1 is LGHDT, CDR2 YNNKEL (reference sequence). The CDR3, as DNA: TGTGCCAGCAGCCAAGATCTTTGGGGGTCGGGCAATCAGCCCCAGCATTTT. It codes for CASSQDLWGSGNQPQHF.

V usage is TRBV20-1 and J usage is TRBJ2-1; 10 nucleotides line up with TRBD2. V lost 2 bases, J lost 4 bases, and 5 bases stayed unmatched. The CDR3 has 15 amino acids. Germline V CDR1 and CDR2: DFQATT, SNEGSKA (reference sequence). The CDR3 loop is CSARPTSGAYNEQFF. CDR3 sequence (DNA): TGCAGTGCTAGACCTACTAGCGGGGCTTACAATGAGCAGTTCTTC.